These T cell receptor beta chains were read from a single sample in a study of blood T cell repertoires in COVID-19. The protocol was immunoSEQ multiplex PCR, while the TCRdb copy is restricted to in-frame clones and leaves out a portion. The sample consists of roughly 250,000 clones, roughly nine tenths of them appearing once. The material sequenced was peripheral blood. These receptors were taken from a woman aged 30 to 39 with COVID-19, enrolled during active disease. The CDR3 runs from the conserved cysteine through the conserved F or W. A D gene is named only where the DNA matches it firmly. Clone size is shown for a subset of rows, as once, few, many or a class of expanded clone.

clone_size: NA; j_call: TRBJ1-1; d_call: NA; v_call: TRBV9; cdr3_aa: CASSETGFETEAFF; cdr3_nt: TGTGCCAGCAGCGAGACAGGTTTTGAGACTGAAGCTTTCTTT
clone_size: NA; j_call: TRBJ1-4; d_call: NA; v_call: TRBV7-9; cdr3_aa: CASSLSGVGEKLFF; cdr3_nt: TGTGCCAGCAGCTTGTCAGGGGTAGGCGAAAAACTGTTTTTT
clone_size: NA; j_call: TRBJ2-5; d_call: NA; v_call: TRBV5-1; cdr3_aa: CASSLGPSRQETQYF; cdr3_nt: TGCGCCAGCAGCTTGGGACCCTCGAGGCAAGAGACCCAGTACTTC
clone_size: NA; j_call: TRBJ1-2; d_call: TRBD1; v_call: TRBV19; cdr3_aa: CASGEDRVATSAYGYTF; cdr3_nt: TGTGCCAGTGGGGAGGACAGGGTGGCCACTTCCGCTTATGGCTACACCTTC
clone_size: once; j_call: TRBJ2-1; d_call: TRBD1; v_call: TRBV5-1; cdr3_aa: CASTRNLRDRVRQFF; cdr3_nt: TGCGCCAGCACTCGAAACCTGAGGGACAGGGTCCGGCAGTTCTTC
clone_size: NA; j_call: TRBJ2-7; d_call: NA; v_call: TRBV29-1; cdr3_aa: CSVVLPQYEQYF; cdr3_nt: TGCAGCGTTGTCCTCCCTCAGTACGAGCAGTACTTC
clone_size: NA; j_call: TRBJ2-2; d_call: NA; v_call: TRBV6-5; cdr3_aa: CASSYGQGNTGELFF; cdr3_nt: TGTGCCAGCAGTTACGGGCAGGGAAACACCGGGGAGCTGTTTTTT
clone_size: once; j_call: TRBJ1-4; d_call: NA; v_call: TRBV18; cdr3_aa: CASSPPRISRETTNEKLFF; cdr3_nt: TGTGCCAGCTCACCACCTCGGATATCCCGGGAGACGACTAATGAAAAACTGTTTTTT
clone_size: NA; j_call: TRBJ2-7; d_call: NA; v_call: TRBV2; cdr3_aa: CASSLEDLGAYEQYF; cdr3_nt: TGTGCCAGCAGTCTTGAGGACCTCGGGGCCTACGAGCAGTACTTC
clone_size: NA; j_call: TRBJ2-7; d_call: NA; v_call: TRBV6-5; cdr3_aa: CASSYSTGSKSYEQYF; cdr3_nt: TGTGCCAGCAGTTACTCGACGGGGTCCAAGAGCTACGAGCAGTACTTC
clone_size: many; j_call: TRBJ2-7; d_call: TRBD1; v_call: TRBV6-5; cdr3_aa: CASSYSFGTDYEQYF; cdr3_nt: TGTGCCAGCAGTTACTCGTTCGGGACAGACTACGAGCAGTACTTC
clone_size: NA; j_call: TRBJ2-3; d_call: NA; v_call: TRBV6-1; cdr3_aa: CASSEVVVAHTQYF; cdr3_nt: TGTGCCAGCAGTGAAGTGGTCGTTGCGCATACGCAGTATTTT
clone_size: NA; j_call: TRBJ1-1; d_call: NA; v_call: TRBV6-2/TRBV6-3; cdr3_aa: CASSYRREGLLYTEAFF; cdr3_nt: TGTGCCAGCAGTTACAGACGGGAAGGGCTTTTGTACACTGAAGCTTTCTTT
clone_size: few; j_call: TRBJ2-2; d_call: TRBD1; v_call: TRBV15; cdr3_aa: CATSRDGTGVTGELFF; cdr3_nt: TGTGCCACCAGCAGAGACGGGACAGGGGTGACCGGGGAGCTGTTTTTT
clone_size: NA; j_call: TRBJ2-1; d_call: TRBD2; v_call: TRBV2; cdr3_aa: CASTPGLAGAIPNNEQFF; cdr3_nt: TGTGCCAGCACCCCAGGACTAGCGGGGGCCATACCTAACAATGAGCAGTTCTTC
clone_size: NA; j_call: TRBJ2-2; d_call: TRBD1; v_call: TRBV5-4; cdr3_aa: CASSPRGTGGAGGELFF; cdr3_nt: TGTGCCAGCAGCCCGAGGGGGACAGGGGGAGCGGGCGGGGAGCTGTTTTTT
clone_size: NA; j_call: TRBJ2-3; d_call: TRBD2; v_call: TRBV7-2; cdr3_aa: CASSPTPGGGPFTDTQYF; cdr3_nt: TGTGCCAGCAGCCCGACCCCGGGCGGGGGGCCCTTCACAGATACGCAGTATTTT
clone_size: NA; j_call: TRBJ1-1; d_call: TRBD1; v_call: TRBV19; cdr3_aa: CASSVQGALTEAFF; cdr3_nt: TGTGCCAGTAGTGTACAGGGGGCGCTGACTGAAGCTTTCTTT
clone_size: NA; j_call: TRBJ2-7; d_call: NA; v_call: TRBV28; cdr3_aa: CASSLVQSIEQYF; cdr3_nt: TGTGCCAGCAGTTTAGTGCAATCTATCGAGCAGTACTTC
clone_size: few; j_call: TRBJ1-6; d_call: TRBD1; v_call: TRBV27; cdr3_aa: CASSPGTGGRSPLHF; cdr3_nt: TGTGCCAGCAGCCCCGGGACAGGAGGGAGGTCACCCCTCCACTTT
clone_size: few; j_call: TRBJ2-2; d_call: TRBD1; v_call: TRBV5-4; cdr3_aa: CALRSDRANTGELFF; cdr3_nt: TGTGCCCTAAGATCGGACAGGGCGAACACCGGGGAGCTGTTTTTT
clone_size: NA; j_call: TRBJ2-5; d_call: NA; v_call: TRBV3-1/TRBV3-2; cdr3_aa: CASSQEALNMHQETQYF; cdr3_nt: TGTGCCAGCAGCCAAGAGGCCCTCAACATGCACCAAGAGACCCAGTACTTC
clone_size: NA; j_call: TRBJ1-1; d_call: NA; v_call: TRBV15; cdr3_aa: CATSRVTGSDAFF; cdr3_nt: TGTGCCACCAGCAGAGTAACAGGGTCGGATGCTTTCTTT